This T cell receptor (beta chain) was sequenced in a study of blood T cell repertoires in COVID-19. The protocol was immunoSEQ multiplex PCR, while the TCRdb copy is restricted to in-frame clones and leaves out a portion. The data contain some 170,000 clones, approximately 90% of them seen just once; the ten biggest clones take up around 1.4%. With 5 bases removed from V and 9 bases from J, the gap between germline ends came to 14 bases. The CDR3 contains 13 residues. The germline gives CDR1 SSHAT, CDR2 FNYEAQ (reference sequence). This clone is a singleton in its sample. This TCR derives from a woman aged 45-59 years with acute or convalescent COVID-19. The J gene is TRBJ2-1, the V gene TRBV7-7, with D possibly matching TRBD2 (5 bases). The specimen sequenced was peripheral blood. The CDR3, as DNA: TGTGCCAGCAGCCTCTTCTCCCGGGGTGAGCAGTTCTTC. It specifies CASSLFSRGEQFF.